The clone carrying this T cell receptor (beta chain) has just a few counts. This sample is drawn from a study of shared clonotypes between healthy human individuals. Study context: Contributing individuals were a couple of females and a few males aged 18 to 49.

Authors' analysis steps: From ImmunoSEQ came sequences covering only the junction and carrying no quality scores, so filtering differed. Assay used: immunoSEQ multiplex PCR; TCRdb lists only in-frame clones, some missing. The V and J calls and clone size are taken from that table; D and trimming were inferred from the DNA. Among fewer than 130,000 clones listed, approximately 70% were seen once. CDR1 and CDR2 from the germline V gene are WNHNN and SYGVQD (reference sequence). Trimming removed 0 bases at V and 3 bases at J, with 6 bases between. The CDR3 sequence is 13 residues long. The V and J genes are TRBV10-1 and TRBJ2-7; D ambiguous. Sequenced material: memory CD8+ T cells sorted from blood. The subset was: CD45RO+ cells pooled with CCR7-negative TemRA cells. This receptor was identified in a woman aged 25 to 39 in good health. The CDR3: CASSESESYEQYF. In nucleotides, the CDR3 is TGCGCCAGCAGTGAGTCAGAGAGCTACGAGCAGTACTTC.